These 26 T cell receptor beta chains were all obtained from the same sample, sequenced in a study of blood T cell repertoires in COVID-19 (dated by TCRdb to 2020 to 2022). Library method: the immunoSEQ multiplex PCR assay. In TCRdb, the immuneACCESS table is reduced to in-frame sequences with V and J assigned. These tables do not hold every clone; where another copy was compared, an unresolved V gene accounts for under half, and the others remain unexplained. The sample table shows approximately 150,000 clones, and approximately 90% are seen once. The ten biggest clones cover 8% to 9% of the sample. Sequencing was done on a sample of peripheral blood. The receptors here all came from a woman in her 50s with active or convalescent COVID-19.

This chain uses TRBV2 with TRBJ1-1; 7 bases are shared with TRBD1. This CDR3 has 15 residues. Unmatched junction bases numbered 9, after V lost 7 bases and J lost 1 base. The V gene's germline CDR1 is SNHLY and CDR2 FYNNEI. The CDR3 region has the DNA TGTGCCAGCACTTTGCGGGACAGCCAGAACACTGAAGCTTTCTTT. Translated, it gives CASTLRDSQNTEAFF.

The chain carries TRBV28 and TRBJ1-6, with D hard to call. V was clipped by 1 base and J by 9 bases, with 10 bases between them. Germline lookup yields CDR1 MDHEN and CDR2 SYDVKM. This CDR3 has 14 amino acids. In nucleotides, the CDR3 is TGTGCCAGCAGTTTATTGCCCGGCGGTTCACCCCTCCACTTT. It is translated as CASSLLPGGSPLHF.

The chain employs TRBV18 and TRBJ1-2; maybe TRBD1 (5 bases). Germline loops: CDR1 KGHSH, CDR2 LQKENI. This CDR3 spans 15 amino acids. V was clipped by 3 bases and J by 3 bases, with 14 bases between them. CDR3 region: CASSPRQRSDYGYTF. The CDR3 DNA sequence: TGTGCCAGCTCACCTCGACAGAGGTCGGACTATGGCTACACCTTC.

The V call is TRBV30, the J call TRBJ2-2; tentative D call: TRBD2 (6 bases). CDR1 is GTSNPN and CDR2 is SVGIG in the germline V gene (reference sequence). V lost 4 bases to trimming and J lost 2 bases, with 14 bases between them. The CDR3 loop spans 15 amino acids. CDR3 coding DNA: TGTGCCTGGAATCCCCTGGCGGGAAACACCGGGGAGCTGTTTTTT. Translation: CAWNPLAGNTGELFF.

The genes are TRBV27 and TRBJ2-7, with 7 bases aligning to TRBD2. With 1 base clipped from V and 2 bases from J, the junction kept 5 bases outside the gene matches. Germline V gives CDR1 MNHEY, CDR2 SMNVEV (reference sequence). The CDR3 length is 15 residues. The CDR3 DNA sequence: TGTGCCAGCAGTTTATGGGGCGGGAGTACCTACGAGCAGTACTTC. Amino acids: CASSLWGGSTYEQYF.

The chain uses TRBV5-8 and TRBJ2-5, with D possibly matching TRBD1 (5 bases). Trimming took off 1 base at V and 5 bases at J, with 9 bases between the two ends. The CDR3 runs 13 residues. CDR1 SGHTS and CDR2 YDEGEE come from the germline V gene. The CDR3 nucleotides are TGTGCCAGCAGCTTGAACAGGCCGGAGACCCAGTACTTC. It is translated as CASSLNRPETQYF.

The gene calls are TRBV5-1 and TRBJ1-3; D is undetermined. This CDR3 spans 16 amino acids. In germline, CDR1 is SGHRS, CDR2 YFSETQ. The V end was cut by 6 bases, the J end by 9 bases, with 25 bases between. For the CDR3, the DNA is TGCGCCAGCACCCCTTCGGCCGAGGCTCTGGGTGGCACCATATATTTT. This translates into CASTPSAEALGGTIYF.

CDR3 residues: CASSPPASYGYTF. In DNA, the CDR3 is TGTGCCAGTAGTCCCCCCGCCAGCTATGGCTACACCTTC. The rearrangement uses TRBV19 and TRBJ1-2; the D is unclear. Germline CDR1 LNHDA, CDR2 SQIVND (reference sequence). CDR3 length: 13 amino acids. The V end was cut by 5 bases, the J end by 4 bases, with 11 bases between.

CDR3 in amino acids: CASTAGLGFTEAFF. The CDR3 DNA sequence: TGTGCCAGCACCGCGGGGTTAGGGTTCACTGAAGCTTTCTTT. The J gene is TRBJ1-1, the V gene TRBV27; D ambiguous. V was shortened by 7 bases and J by 4 bases, with 16 bases between the two germline ends. The germline gives CDR1 MNHEY, CDR2 SMNVEV (reference sequence). The CDR3 is made up of 14 amino acids.

The chain combines TRBV18 with TRBJ1-1, with 10 bases lining up with TRBD1. Unmatched junction bases numbered 5, after V lost 2 bases and J lost 5 bases. This CDR3 contains 15 residues. Germline-derived CDR1 and CDR2 are KGHSH and LQKENI. The CDR3, as DNA: TGTGCCAGCTCACCAGGGGACAGGGGAGGGACTGAAGCTTTCTTT. Protein sequence: CASSPGDRGGTEAFF.

The chain has TRBV3-1 (or the pseudogene TRBV3-2) and TRBJ2-7, with 9 bases matching TRBD1. After removal of 8 bases from V and 7 bases from J, the junction contained 3 bases not matched to a gene. The CDR3 spans 11 residues. Germline assignment: CDR1 LGHDT and CDR2 YNNKEL (reference sequence). As DNA, the CDR3 is TGTGCCAGCGGGACAGGGTCAGAGCAGTACTTC. It specifies CASGTGSEQYF.

V is TRBV10-3 and J is TRBJ2-7; D not resolved. With 6 bases removed from V and 3 bases from J, the gap between germline ends came to 9 bases. Germline CDR1 reads ENHRY; CDR2 reads SYGVKD. The CDR3 length is 12 residues. The CDR3 bases are TGTGCCATCAGCAACAGAGACTACGAGCAGTACTTC. It specifies CAISNRDYEQYF.

V usage is TRBV5-1 and J usage is TRBJ1-2; tentative D call: TRBD1 (5 bases). V dropped 0 bases and J dropped 10 bases, with 13 bases sitting between them. CDR1 and CDR2 (germline): SGHRS, YFSETQ. The CDR3 runs to 13 residues. DNA of the CDR3: TGCGCCAGCAGCTTGGGCGTTTCGGGGGTCTACACCTTC. Amino acids: CASSLGVSGVYTF.

The rearrangement joins TRBV5-1 to TRBJ2-5; TRBD2 matches at 10 bases. The CDR3 sequence is 16 residues long. Germline V gives CDR1 SGHRS, CDR2 YFSETQ. After removal of 4 bases from V and 1 base from J, the junction contained 7 bases not matched to a gene. The CDR3 region is CASSQRLAGVQETQYF. CDR3 coding DNA: TGCGCCAGCAGCCAGAGACTAGCGGGCGTCCAAGAGACCCAGTACTTC.

The chain has TRBV18 and TRBJ1-4; D call uncertain. The CDR3 extends over 13 amino acids. Germline V lookup: CDR1 KGHSH, CDR2 LQKENI. The V end lost 6 bases, the J end lost 5 bases, and 10 bases lay between the germline ends. CDR3 coding DNA: TGTGCCAGCTCCGCTACGGGGAATGAAAAACTGTTTTTT. Its protein is CASSATGNEKLFF.

This rearrangement joins TRBV24-1 to TRBJ2-1; 7 bases match TRBD1. V lost 4 bases and J lost 0; bases outside the gene matches: 5. The CDR3 extends over 16 amino acids. CDR1 and CDR2 from the germline V gene are KGHDR and SFDVKD. In DNA form, the CDR3 reads TGTGCCACCAGTGAGCAGACAGGGACCTCCTACAATGAGCAGTTCTTC. This sequence encodes CATSEQTGTSYNEQFF.

V gene TRBV7-9 combines with J gene TRBJ2-5; no definite D call. Germline V lookup: CDR1 SEHNR, CDR2 FQNEAQ (reference sequence). The CDR3 totals 11 residues. V lost 7 bases, J lost 7 bases, and 10 bases lay in between. CDR3 sequence: CASIVTGTQYF. Written as DNA, the CDR3 is TGTGCCAGCATCGTTACGGGGACCCAGTACTTC.

The V gene is TRBV6-5, the J gene TRBJ1-1; D remains ambiguous. Germline-derived CDR1 and CDR2 are MNHEY and SVGAGI. V was shortened by 6 bases and J by 1 base, with 6 bases between the two germline ends. CDR3 length equals 12 residues. In DNA form, the CDR3 reads TGTGCCAGCAGGGCGGCGAACACTGAAGCTTTCTTT. It specifies CASRAANTEAFF.

The chain couples TRBV10-3 to TRBJ1-3; tentatively, D is TRBD1 (5 bases). The CDR3 is 14 amino acids. Trimming left V 6 bases short and J 3 bases short, with 12 bases between. Germline values: CDR1 ENHRY, CDR2 SYGVKD. CDR3 loop: CAIRNQGNGNTIYF. The CDR3 DNA is TGTGCCATCAGGAATCAGGGTAATGGAAACACCATATATTTT.

This chain links TRBV7-9 with TRBJ2-1; 8 bases line up with TRBD1. V lost 2 bases and J lost 9; bases outside the gene matches: 9. The CDR3 consists of 15 residues. Per the germline V gene, CDR1 is SEHNR and CDR2 is FQNEAQ (reference sequence). Written as DNA, the CDR3 is TGTGCCAGCAGCTTACCCGGACAGGGTTTGGGTGAGCAGTTCTTC. It translates to CASSLPGQGLGEQFF. Variable domain in full (rest from reference TRBV7-9 and TRBJ2-1): DTGVSQNPRHKITKRGQNVTFRCDPISEHNRLYWYRQTLGQGPEFLTYFQNEAQLEKSRLLSDRFSAERPKGSFSTLEIQRTEQGDSAMYLCASSLPGQGLGEQFFGPGTRLTVL.

The chain carries TRBV5-1 and TRBJ2-1; 10 bases fit TRBD2. CDR3 length: 14 amino acids. CDR1 is SGHRS and CDR2 is YFSETQ in the germline V gene. The J segment lost 4 bases and the V segment lost 6 bases, leaving 4 bases of the junction unmatched. The CDR3 sequence: CASTEAGGYNEQFF. The CDR3 DNA follows: TGCGCCAGCACCGAAGCGGGGGGGTACAATGAGCAGTTCTTC.

The J gene is TRBJ1-1, the V gene TRBV5-1; D gene unclear. The CDR3 is made up of 15 amino acids. Germline V gives CDR1 SGHRS, CDR2 YFSETQ. With 0 bases removed from V and 1 base from J, the gap between germline ends came to 10 bases. The CDR3 region is CASSLAASTNTEAFF. In nucleotides, the CDR3 is TGCGCCAGCAGCTTGGCCGCGTCTACGAACACTGAAGCTTTCTTT.

This chain links TRBV3-1 (or the pseudogene TRBV3-2) with TRBJ2-1; the match to TRBD1 covers 7 bases. The CDR3 sequence is 19 residues long. With V trimmed by 0 bases and J by 8 bases, 19 bases remained unmatched. The germline V gene has CDR1 LGHDT and CDR2 YNNKEL (reference sequence). This CDR3 reads CASSQEGQGENQGLHEQFF. The CDR3 DNA reads TGTGCCAGCAGCCAAGAGGGTCAGGGGGAAAACCAAGGCCTTCATGAGCAGTTCTTC.

J is TRBJ2-3 and V is TRBV13; 12 nucleotides match TRBD2. CDR1 PRHDT and CDR2 FYEKMQ come from the germline V gene (reference sequence). After removal of 5 bases from V and 5 bases from J, the junction contained 8 bases not matched to a gene. The length of the CDR3 is 16 residues. The CDR3 DNA reads TGTGCCAGCAGCCCACCGACTAGCGGGAGAGGAGATACGCAGTATTTT. It encodes CASSPPTSGRGDTQYF.

This chain connects TRBV28 to TRBJ2-1; 11 nucleotides align to TRBD2. Germline values: CDR1 MDHEN, CDR2 SYDVKM. V was pared by 5 bases and J by 7 bases, with 10 bases of the junction left unmatched. The CDR3 sequence is 16 residues long. The CDR3 spells CASSTSLAGVRNEQFF. CDR3 bases: TGTGCCAGCAGTACCTCACTAGCGGGAGTTAGGAATGAGCAGTTCTTC.

With regard to this clone: The junction shows a germline mismatch at one end, possibly a read error. The chain uses TRBV14 and TRBJ2-2, with TRBD2 identical over 10 bases. The CDR3 extends over 21 amino acids. The germline V gene encodes CDR1 SGHDN and CDR2 FVKESK. CDR3 sequence reads: CASSQGPTSGALLRGHRGAVF. The CDR3, as DNA: TGTGCCAGCAGCCAAGGACCAACTAGCGGGGCGCTTCTGAGGGGCCACCGGGGAGCTGTTTTT.